The 5 T cell receptor beta chains in this list originate from one sample, sequenced in a study of PD-1 blockade in mismatch repair-deficient tumors. The assay was immunoSEQ multiplex PCR, and TCRdb's table has in-frame clones only and misses some. This table holds 76,000 or so clones, roughly 80% found once. The material was peripheral blood, obtained 44 weeks after starting pembrolizumab. The receptors were sampled from an adult with mismatch repair-deficient cancer.

The chain has TRBV5-8 and TRBJ2-7; 7 nucleotides align to TRBD1. Germline V gene data show CDR1 as SGHTS and CDR2 as YDEGEE. The CDR3 has 14 residues. Germline trimming cut 3 bases from V and 2 bases from J; bases unmatched to any gene: 5. The chain's CDR3 is CASSSGQLTYEQYF. The CDR3, as DNA: TGTGCCAGCAGCTCGGGACAGCTAACCTACGAGCAGTACTTC.

This clone was picked up one time. The V gene is TRBV11-3, the J gene TRBJ1-1, with 11 bases lining up with TRBD1. V was clipped by 11 bases and J by 3 bases; unmatched bases: 5. Germline CDR1 and CDR2: SGHNT and YENEEA. The CDR3 loop spans 13 amino acids. The CDR3: CAGSGQGDTEAFF. CDR3 sequence (DNA): TGTGCCGGATCGGGACAGGGGGACACTGAAGCTTTCTTT.

This rearrangement joins TRBV6-1 to TRBJ2-5; the match to TRBD1 covers 7 bases. V lost 5 bases and J lost 2; bases outside the gene matches: 2. This CDR3 has 13 amino acids. From germline, CDR1 is MNHNS and CDR2 SASEGT. The CDR3 sequence: CASSNRGQETQYF. For the CDR3, the DNA is TGTGCCAGCAGTAACAGGGGACAAGAGACCCAGTACTTC.

The chain combines TRBV7-2 with TRBJ2-7; D is ambiguous. The germline gives CDR1 SGHTA, CDR2 FQGNSA. Trimming took off 4 bases at V and 0 bases at J, with 10 bases between the two ends. The CDR3 sequence is 14 residues long. The CDR3 DNA follows: TGTGCCAGCAGCTCGGCGCTACTCTCCTACGAGCAGTACTTC. Protein product: CASSSALLSYEQYF.

The rearrangement links TRBV5-1 to TRBJ1-1, with D perhaps TRBD1 (6 bases). V gave up 0 bases and J gave up 7 bases, with 13 bases separating them. The CDR3 length is 14 residues. In germline, CDR1 is SGHRS, CDR2 YFSETQ. The DNA of the CDR3 is TGCGCCAGCAGCTTGGAGGGGGGCCGGGTTGAAGCTTTCTTT. This translates into CASSLEGGRVEAFF.